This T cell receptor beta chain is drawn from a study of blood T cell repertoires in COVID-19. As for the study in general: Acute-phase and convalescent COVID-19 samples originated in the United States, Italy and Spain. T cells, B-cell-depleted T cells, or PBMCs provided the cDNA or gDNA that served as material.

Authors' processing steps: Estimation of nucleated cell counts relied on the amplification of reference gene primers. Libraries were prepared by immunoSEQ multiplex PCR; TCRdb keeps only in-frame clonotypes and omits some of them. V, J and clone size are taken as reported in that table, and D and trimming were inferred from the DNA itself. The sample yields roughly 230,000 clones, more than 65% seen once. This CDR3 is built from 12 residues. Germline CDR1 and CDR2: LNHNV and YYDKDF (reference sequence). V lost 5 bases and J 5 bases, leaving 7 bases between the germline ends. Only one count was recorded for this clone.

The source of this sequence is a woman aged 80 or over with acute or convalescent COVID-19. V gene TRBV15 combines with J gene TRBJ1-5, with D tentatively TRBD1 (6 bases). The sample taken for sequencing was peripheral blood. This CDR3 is CATSYRDQPQHF. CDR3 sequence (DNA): TGTGCCACCAGCTACAGGGATCAGCCCCAGCATTTT. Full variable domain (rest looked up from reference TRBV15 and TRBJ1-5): DAMVIQNPRYQVTQFGKPVTLSCSQTLNHNVMYWYQQKSSQAPKLLFHYYDKDFNNEADTPDNFQSRRPNTSFCFLDIRSPGLGDTAMYLCATSYRDQPQHFGDGTRLSIL.